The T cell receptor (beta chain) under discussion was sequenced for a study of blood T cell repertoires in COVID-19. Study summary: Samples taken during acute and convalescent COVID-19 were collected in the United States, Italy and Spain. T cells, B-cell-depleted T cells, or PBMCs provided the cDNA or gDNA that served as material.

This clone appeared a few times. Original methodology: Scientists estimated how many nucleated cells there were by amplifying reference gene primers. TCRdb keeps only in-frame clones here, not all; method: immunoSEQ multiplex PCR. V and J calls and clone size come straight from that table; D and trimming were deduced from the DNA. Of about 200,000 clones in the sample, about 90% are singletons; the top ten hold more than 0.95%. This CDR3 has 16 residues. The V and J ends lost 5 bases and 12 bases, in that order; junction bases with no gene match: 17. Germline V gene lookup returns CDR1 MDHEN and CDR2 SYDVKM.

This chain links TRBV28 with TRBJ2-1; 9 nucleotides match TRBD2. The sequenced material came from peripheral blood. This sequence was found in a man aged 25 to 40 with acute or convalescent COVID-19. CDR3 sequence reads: CASSGPASGAGIGQFF. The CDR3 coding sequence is TGTGCCAGCAGTGGCCCTGCTAGCGGGGCCGGAATTGGGCAGTTCTTC. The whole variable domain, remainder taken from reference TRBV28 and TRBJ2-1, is DVKVTQSSRYLVKRTGEKVFLECVQDMDHENMFWYRQDPGLGLRLIYFSYDVKMKEKGDIPEGYSVSREKKERFSLILESASTNQTSMYLCASSGPASGAGIGQFFGPGTRLTVL.